The present entry profiles one TCR beta chain with its context. V was shortened by 1 base and J by 2 bases, with 8 bases between the two germline ends. The CDR3 is 14 residues long. Germline CDR1 is SGDLS and CDR2 is YYNGEE. This sample stems from a study of cytomegalovirus exposure and HLA in healthy donors. Both 60 Vbeta primers and 13 Jbeta primers went into the PCR. Measured with immunoSEQ multiplex PCR; TCRdb has only the in-frame clones, and not every one. This sample has some 190,000 clones; roughly 77% occur once, and the top ten carry around 1.9%. The chain is built from TRBV9 and TRBJ2-3, with a weak D call TRBD2 (5 bases). Sequenced sample: PBMCs. The receptor's source is a woman in her twenties or thirties in good health and CMV-seronegative. DNA for the CDR3: TGTGCCAGCAGCGTAACGGGAACCACAGATACGCAGTATTTT. Protein sequence: CASSVTGTTDTQYF.